One sample yielded the 7 T cell receptor beta chains listed below, sequenced in a study of OX40 agonist ivuxolimab in advanced cancers. Produced via immunoSEQ multiplex PCR; TCRdb's table is partial and in-frame only. Among around 64,000 clones listed, about 83% were seen once. The specimen comprised CD4+ or CD8+ T cells sorted from blood, sampled in a trial of the OX40 agonist ivuxolimab. The source of these receptors is an adult with an advanced solid tumor such as melanoma, head and neck, liver or kidney cancer.

V and J are TRBV28 and TRBJ2-3, with 10 nucleotides matching TRBD2. The CDR3 covers 14 residues. V shed 8 bases, J shed 1 base, and the junction held 3 bases outside the gene matches. Per the germline V gene, CDR1 is MDHEN and CDR2 is SYDVKM. In DNA form, the CDR3 reads TGTGCCAGCCAAACTAGCGGGGGCACAGATACGCAGTATTTT. It codes for CASQTSGGTDTQYF.

The J gene is TRBJ2-7, the V gene TRBV7-3; D is unclear. Trimming took 0 bases from V and 3 from J, leaving 6 bases between them. The CDR3 is 13 amino acids. Germline CDR1 and CDR2: SGHTA and FQGTGA. Written as DNA, the CDR3 is TGTGCCAGCAGCTTAACCTTCGGCTACGAGCAGTACTTC. This gives the protein CASSLTFGYEQYF.

The chain combines TRBV29-1 with TRBJ2-7; weak D call: TRBD1 (6 bases). The CDR3 has 14 residues. Trimming removed 0 bases at V and 3 bases at J, with 12 bases between. Germline values: CDR1 SQVTM, CDR2 ANQGSEA. The DNA for the CDR3 is TGCAGCGTTGAAGACCCCGGACAGAACTACGAGCAGTACTTC. Amino acids: CSVEDPGQNYEQYF.

The table lists this clone with a few counts. Here the CDR3 DNA reads TGTGCCAGCAGCCCGAAGATGGGGATGGGGGGCACAGATACGCAGTATTTT. It is translated as CASSPKMGMGGTDTQYF. The chain links TRBV7-3 to TRBJ2-3; D assignment may be TRBD1 or TRBD2 (5 bases each). Trimming left V 5 bases short and J 1 base short, with 19 bases between. This CDR3 region has 17 residues. Germline CDR1 reads SGHTA; CDR2 reads FQGTGA. The complete variable domain, with remaining parts taken from reference TRBV7-3 and TRBJ2-3, reads GAGVSQTPSNKVTEKGKYVELRCDPISGHTALYWYRQSLGQGPEFLIYFQGTGAADDSGLPNDRFFAVRPEGSVSTLKIQRTERGDSAVYLCASSPKMGMGGTDTQYFGPGTRLTVL.

The chain employs TRBV2 and TRBJ1-4; TRBD1 matches 7 bases. The J segment lost 5 bases and the V segment lost 6 bases, leaving 6 bases of the junction unmatched. Germline values: CDR1 SNHLY, CDR2 FYNNEI. This CDR3 has 14 residues. CDR3 region: CASRTGTENEKLFF. DNA for the CDR3: TGTGCCAGCAGAACCGGGACAGAGAATGAAAAACTGTTTTTT.

The CDR3, as DNA: TGTGCCAGCAGCTTCGCTAGCGGGGGGTCCCCTAGCGCAGATACGCAGTATTTT. Protein sequence: CASSFASGGSPSADTQYF. The chain has TRBV7-8 and TRBJ2-3; 11 nucleotides match TRBD2. The CDR3 loop spans 18 amino acids. The J segment lost 4 bases and the V segment lost 3 bases, leaving 12 bases of the junction unmatched. In germline, CDR1 is SGHVS, CDR2 FQNEAQ.

The chain joins TRBV4-2 to TRBJ2-7, with 7 bases matching TRBD1. CDR1 is LGHNA and CDR2 is YNFKEQ in the germline V gene. This CDR3 spans 13 amino acids. The trim removed 6 bases at V and 3 bases at J, leaving 5 bases unmatched. In DNA, the CDR3 is TGTGCCAGCAGTCCCGGGACAGACTACGAGCAGTACTTC. This encodes CASSPGTDYEQYF.